One sample yielded the 25 T cell receptor beta chains listed below, sequenced in a study of shared clonotypes between healthy human individuals. Only in-frame clones appear in the TCRdb table, and some are missing; sequencing was by immunoSEQ multiplex PCR. The table has hundreds of thousands of clones, almost 97% seen once. Sequenced material: naive CD4+ T cells sorted from blood. Subset given: CD45RA+ positively selected. The receptor set was obtained from a woman aged 30 to 39 in good health.

The genes are TRBV5-1 and TRBJ2-7; 9 nucleotides align to TRBD2. This CDR3 contains 15 residues. Germline V CDR1 and CDR2: SGHRS, YFSETQ. Unmatched junction bases numbered 4, after V lost 2 bases and J lost 1 base. CDR3 bases: TGCGCCAGCAGCTTCCTAGCGGGACCTTCCTACGAGCAGTACTTC. It encodes CASSFLAGPSYEQYF.

The V gene is TRBV2, the J gene TRBJ2-4; 10 bases agree with TRBD2. CDR1 and CDR2 from the germline V gene are SNHLY and FYNNEI. The CDR3 has 14 residues. The ends lost 6 bases at V and 4 bases at J; junction bases unmatched: 3. The CDR3 sequence is CASSRTSGKNIQYF. CDR3 DNA: TGTGCCAGCAGCAGGACTAGCGGTAAAAACATTCAGTACTTC.

The chain uses TRBV20-1 and TRBJ1-2; D might be TRBD1 (5 bases). V lost 1 base and J 11 bases, leaving 11 bases between the germline ends. The germline V gene has CDR1 DFQATT and CDR2 SNEGSKA (reference sequence). CDR3 size: 11 residues. CDR3 loop: CSARASEGYTF. CDR3 coding DNA: TGCAGTGCTAGAGCATCGGAGGGGTACACCTTC.

This sequence joins TRBV11-3 and TRBJ2-6; TRBD1 is a possible D gene (5 bases). The CDR3 runs 16 residues. Trimming shortened V by 1 base and J by 0 bases, and 7 bases separated the two germline ends. Germline V gene lookup returns CDR1 SGHNT and CDR2 YENEEA. CDR3 bases: TGTGCCAGCAGCTTAGGGGGCATCTCTGGGGCCAACGTCCTGACTTTC. Its protein product is CASSLGGISGANVLTF.

The chain joins TRBV6-1 to TRBJ1-5; 10 bases fit TRBD1. The V gene end was trimmed by 5 bases and the J gene end by 1 base; junction bases not matched to a gene: 2. The CDR3 extends over 15 amino acids. Germline CDR1 MNHNS, CDR2 SASEGT. The CDR3 DNA is TGTGCCAGCAGTTCGGACAGGGGGAGCAATCAGCCCCAGCATTTT. It is translated as CASSSDRGSNQPQHF.

The chain joins TRBV28 to TRBJ2-7, with D perhaps assigned TRBD1 or TRBD2 (5 bases each). V was pared by 3 bases and J by 3 bases, with 9 bases between. The length of the CDR3 is 13 residues. Germline V lookup: CDR1 MDHEN, CDR2 SYDVKM. The CDR3 reads CASSLGRLYEQYF. CDR3 DNA sequence: TGTGCCAGCAGTTTGGGACGCCTCTACGAGCAGTACTTC.

The chain has TRBV9 and TRBJ1-4; D is unclear. The germline V and J ends were trimmed by 0 bases and 0 bases, with 9 bases remaining between them. Germline V gene sequence: CDR1 SGDLS, CDR2 YYNGEE. This CDR3 comprises 16 residues. In nucleotides, the CDR3 is TGTGCCAGCAGCGTAGCTCCAGCAGCAACTAATGAAAAACTGTTTTTT. Translated, it gives CASSVAPAATNEKLFF. The full variable domain, in which reference TRBV9 and TRBJ1-4 provide the parts outside the CDR3, is DSGVTQTPKHLITATGQRVTLRCSPRSGDLSVYWYQQSLDQGLQFLIQYYNGEERAKGNILERFSAQQFPDLHSELNLSSLELGDSALYFCASSVAPAATNEKLFFGSGTQLSVL.

This clone was seen only once. The chain joins TRBV18 to TRBJ1-2; D is ambiguous. The CDR3 is 15 amino acids. Germline CDR1 and CDR2: KGHSH and LQKENI. Trimming cost V 3 bases and J 3 bases, with 14 bases left between them. As DNA, the CDR3 is TGTGCCAGCTCACCGAGGAGGGCCCTCGACTATGGCTACACCTTC. Its protein is CASSPRRALDYGYTF.

V and J are TRBV29-1 and TRBJ2-7; D is perhaps TRBD2 (6 bases). There are 13 residues in the CDR3. Trimming shortened V by 4 bases and J by 0 bases, and 10 bases separated the two germline ends. The germline CDR1 and CDR2 sequences are SQVTM and ANQGSEA. CDR3 in amino acids: CSVATRLSYEQYF. The CDR3 coding sequence is TGCAGCGTTGCGACTAGGCTCTCCTACGAGCAGTACTTC.

This rearrangement joins TRBV5-1 to TRBJ1-2; D not certain. V lost 4 bases to trimming and J lost 3 bases, with 10 bases between them. Germline loops: CDR1 SGHRS, CDR2 YFSETQ. The CDR3 consists of 13 residues. Here the CDR3 reads CASSVDGDYGYTF. The DNA of the CDR3 is TGCGCCAGCAGCGTGGACGGGGACTATGGCTACACCTTC.

This chain joins TRBV18 and TRBJ1-4; a possible D gene is TRBD1 (6 bases). Trimming took 2 bases from V and 5 from J, leaving 12 bases between them. There are 15 residues in the CDR3. From germline, CDR1 is KGHSH and CDR2 LQKENI. The chain's CDR3 is CASSPDLGANEKLFF. CDR3 nucleotide sequence: TGTGCCAGCTCACCAGATTTGGGGGCGAATGAAAAACTGTTTTTT.

Regarding this clone: The identical CDR3 is also encoded by other nucleotide sequences in the sample. V gene TRBV5-1 combines with J gene TRBJ2-7, with a weak D call TRBD1 (6 bases). V lost 0 bases and J 0 bases, leaving 7 bases between the germline ends. CDR1 and CDR2 from the germline V gene are SGHRS and YFSETQ. The CDR3 covers 14 residues. The CDR3 here is CASSLVDSSYEQYF. The CDR3 DNA sequence: TGCGCCAGCAGCTTGGTGGACAGCTCCTACGAGCAGTACTTC.

The chain's CDR3 is CAIRGAVTQYF. The CDR3, as DNA: TGTGCCATCAGGGGGGCGGTTACGCAGTATTTT. The chain recombines TRBV10-3 with TRBJ2-3, with TRBD1 as a possible D gene (6 bases). The CDR3 is made up of 11 amino acids. Germline V gene data show CDR1 as ENHRY and CDR2 as SYGVKD. V was shortened by 6 bases and J by 8 bases, with 9 bases between the two germline ends.

The chain carries TRBV28 and TRBJ2-5; 14 bases agree with TRBD2. Losses at the gene ends were 6 bases for V and 4 bases for J; bases not matched to a gene: 16. Germline loops: CDR1 MDHEN, CDR2 SYDVKM. The CDR3 has 19 amino acids. In DNA, the CDR3 is TGTGCCAGCAGCCACAATGGACTAGCGGGAGGCCGGGGGCCAGAGACCCAGTACTTC. Translation gives CASSHNGLAGGRGPETQYF.

The chain joins TRBV28 to TRBJ1-2; no definite D call. The germline V gene encodes CDR1 MDHEN and CDR2 SYDVKM. The V end was cut by 8 bases, the J end by 7 bases, with 11 bases between. This CDR3 contains 11 residues. CDR3 residues: CASGLLSGYTF. The DNA of the CDR3 is TGTGCCAGCGGATTACTGAGTGGCTACACCTTC.

As for this clone: The sample contains more than one DNA sequence encoding this CDR3. This chain uses TRBV18 with TRBJ2-1, with 15 bases that match TRBD2. The V gene end was trimmed by 5 bases and the J gene end by 7 bases; junction bases not matched to a gene: 3. The CDR3 length is 15 residues. Per germline, CDR1 KGHSH and CDR2 LQKENI. CDR3 nucleotide sequence: TGTGCCAGCTCAGGACTAGCGGGAGGGCCTAATGAGCAGTTCTTC. Protein product: CASSGLAGGPNEQFF.

The chain is built from TRBV28 and TRBJ1-2; D is unclear. CDR1 is MDHEN and CDR2 is SYDVKM in the germline V gene. Trimming left V 4 bases short and J 4 bases short, with 4 bases between. CDR3 length: 11 residues. For the CDR3, the DNA is TGTGCCAGCAGTTGGAGCTATGGCTACACCTTC. Translated: CASSWSYGYTF.

This clone was found a few times. The rearrangement joins TRBV27 to TRBJ1-3; D gene unclear. CDR1 is MNHEY, CDR2 SMNVEV, per germline (reference sequence). The V end was cut by 6 bases, the J end by 0 bases, with 6 bases between. The CDR3 length is 13 residues. The DNA for the CDR3 is TGTGCCAGCAGGAAGGGCTCTGGAAACACCATATATTTT. This codes for CASRKGSGNTIYF.

Note on this clone: The same CDR3 is also encoded by other DNA sequences in this sample. V is TRBV18 and J is TRBJ1-1, with D uncertain. The V end lost 2 bases, the J end lost 1 base, and 2 bases lay between the germline ends. The CDR3 has 12 amino acids. Germline V gives CDR1 KGHSH, CDR2 LQKENI. The CDR3 DNA sequence: TGTGCCAGCTCACCAAAGAACACTGAAGCTTTCTTT. Protein sequence: CASSPKNTEAFF.

V and J are TRBV7-2 and TRBJ2-7; 10 nucleotides agree with TRBD2. CDR1 is SGHTA, CDR2 FQGNSA, per germline. The CDR3 contains 17 residues. The trim removed 5 bases at V and 5 bases at J, leaving 15 bases unmatched. The CDR3 bases are TGTGCCAGCAGCCCCCAGGGAAGCGGGAGGGCCGCGAACGAGCAGTACTTC. This codes for CASSPQGSGRAANEQYF. Drawing the rest from reference TRBV7-2 and TRBJ2-7, the complete variable domain is GAGVSQSPSNKVTEKGKDVELRCDPISGHTALYWYRQSLGQGLEFLIYFQGNSAPDKSGLPSDRFSAERTGGSVSTLTIQRTQQEDSAVYLCASSPQGSGRAANEQYFGPGTRLTVT.

The chain uses TRBV5-1 and TRBJ2-5, with 9 nucleotides matching TRBD2. The CDR3 contains 14 residues. With 2 bases clipped from V and 4 bases from J, the junction kept 3 bases outside the gene matches. Germline V gives CDR1 SGHRS, CDR2 YFSETQ. The CDR3 DNA reads TGCGCCAGCAGCTTTATAGCGGGGGCAGAGACCCAGTACTTC. Its protein is CASSFIAGAETQYF.

This clone was observed once. The chain has TRBV28 and TRBJ2-5; D remains unclear. The germline gives CDR1 MDHEN, CDR2 SYDVKM. The V gene lost 3 bases and the J gene lost 7 bases, with 15 bases spanning the gap. This CDR3 region has 14 residues. CDR3 sequence: CASSLVGSRGTQYF. The CDR3 nucleotides are TGTGCCAGCAGTTTGGTGGGCTCCCGAGGGACCCAGTACTTC.

This chain uses TRBV7-9 with TRBJ2-3; D is unresolved. Trimming took off 3 bases at V and 4 bases at J, with 5 bases between the two ends. The CDR3 totals 12 residues. Germline CDR1 reads SEHNR; CDR2 reads FQNEAQ (reference sequence). The DNA for the CDR3 is TGTGCCAGCAGCTTTAGGTCAGATACGCAGTATTTT. It specifies CASSFRSDTQYF.

The V gene is TRBV7-9, the J gene TRBJ2-1; D is possibly TRBD2 (6 bases). This CDR3 has 15 residues. V lost 4 bases and J lost 0, with 10 bases in between. The germline V gene has CDR1 SEHNR and CDR2 FQNEAQ (reference sequence). Here the CDR3 DNA reads TGTGCCAGCAGCTGGAGGGAGAGCTCCTACAATGAGCAGTTCTTC. Its protein product is CASSWRESSYNEQFF.

The chain links TRBV11-2 to TRBJ1-4, with D tentatively TRBD1 (5 bases). The V gene lost 5 bases and the J gene lost 2 bases, with 12 bases spanning the gap. Looked up from germline, CDR1 is SGHAT and CDR2 is FQNNGV. This CDR3 has 15 residues. The CDR3 spells CASSRPGGTNEKLFF. The CDR3 DNA reads TGTGCCAGCAGCCGCCCCGGGGGGACTAATGAAAAACTGTTTTTT.